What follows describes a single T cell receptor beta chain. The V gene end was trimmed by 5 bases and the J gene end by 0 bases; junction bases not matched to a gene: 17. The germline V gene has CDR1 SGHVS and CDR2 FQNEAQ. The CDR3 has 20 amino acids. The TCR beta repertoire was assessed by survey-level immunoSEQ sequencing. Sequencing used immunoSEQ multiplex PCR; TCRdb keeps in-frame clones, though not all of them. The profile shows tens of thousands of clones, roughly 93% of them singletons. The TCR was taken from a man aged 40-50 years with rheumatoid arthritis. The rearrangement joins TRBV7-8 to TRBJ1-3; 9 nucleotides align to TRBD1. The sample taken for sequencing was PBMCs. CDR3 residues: CASSPGLGTGPESSGNTIYF. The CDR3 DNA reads TGTGCCAGCAGCCCCGGGCTCGGGACAGGGCCCGAGAGCTCTGGAAACACCATATATTTT.